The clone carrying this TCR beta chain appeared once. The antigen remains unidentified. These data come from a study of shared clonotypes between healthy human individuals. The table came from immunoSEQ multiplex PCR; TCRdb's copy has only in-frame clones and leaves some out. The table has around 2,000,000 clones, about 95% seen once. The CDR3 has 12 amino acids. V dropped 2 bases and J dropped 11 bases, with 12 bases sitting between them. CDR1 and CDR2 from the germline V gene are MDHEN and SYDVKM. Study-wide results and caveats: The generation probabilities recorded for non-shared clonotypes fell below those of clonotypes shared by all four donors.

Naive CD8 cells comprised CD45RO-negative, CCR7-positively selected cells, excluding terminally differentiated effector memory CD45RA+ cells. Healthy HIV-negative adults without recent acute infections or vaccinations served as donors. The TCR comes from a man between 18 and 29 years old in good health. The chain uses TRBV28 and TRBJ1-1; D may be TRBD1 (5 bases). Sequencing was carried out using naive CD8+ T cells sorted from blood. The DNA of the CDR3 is TGTGCCAGCAGTTTAAGGCAGGGACTTGCTTTCTTT. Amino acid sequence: CASSLRQGLAFF.